This TCR beta chain was identified in a study of graft-versus-host responses after intestinal transplantation. Researchers placed around 200,000 CFSE-labeled responder cells in culture with around 200,000 irradiated, violet-dye-labeled stimulator cells. Post-reaction, proliferating CD3+CD4+ and CD3+CD8+ responders (CFSE-low) were sorted. V gave up 4 bases and J gave up 3 bases, with 4 bases separating them. CDR3 size: 12 residues. Germline values: CDR1 KGHSY, CDR2 FQNENV. Assay: immunoSEQ multiplex PCR; the TCRdb copy retains only in-frame clones and omits some. The sample lists approximately 21,000 clones, roughly 44% seen once, with 1.3% to 1.5% in the top ten. Study outcomes and limitations: The presence of high graft-versus-host to host-versus-graft clonal ratios in allografts characterized patients with graft-donor T cell macrochimerism.

The receptor comes from a human patient who was an organ donor for intestinal transplantation. This chain links TRBV16 with TRBJ2-1; D is undetermined. Material: alloreactive CD8+ T cells from a mixed lymphocyte reaction culture, obtained before transplantation. Subset of the sample: CFSE-low proliferating T cells sorted from roughly six-day pre-transplant mixed lymphocyte reaction (GvH or HvG direction). CDR3 sequence reads: CASSLDYNEQFF. The CDR3 bases are TGTGCCAGCAGCCTAGACTACAATGAGCAGTTCTTC.